One TCR beta chain is described in this entry. The antigen is not known. Donors were drawn from the approximately 120-subject validation cohort, separate from the approximately 640-subject first cohort. This sample stems from a study of cytomegalovirus exposure and HLA in healthy donors. Whole-study findings and limits: Investigators reported approximately 150 TCR beta chains as tied to cytomegalovirus. For most TCR sequences rarity was the rule, although some public TCRs occurred in many donors. The tendency of first-cohort TCR clusters to co-occur in the 90 to 150 validation repertoires was the finding of a later analysis.

CDR1 is MDHEN, CDR2 SYDVKM, per germline. Deletions cut 6 bases from V and 9 bases from J, with 21 bases between. This CDR3 has 15 amino acids. The repertoire was sequenced with immunoSEQ multiplex PCR; TCRdb's copy has only in-frame clones and lacks some. The data hold around 70,000 clones, with roughly 94% observed a single time. The sequenced material came from PBMCs. This TCR was sampled from a woman aged 18 to 35 in good health and CMV-seronegative. V usage is TRBV28 and J usage is TRBJ2-1, with D maybe TRBD2 (5 bases). CDR3 nucleotide sequence: TGTGCCAGCAGCAGCGGCTCAGAGACATCTACTGAGCAGTTCTTC. The encoded protein is CASSSGSETSTEQFF.